This T cell receptor beta chain was recorded in a study of blood T cell repertoires in COVID-19. Study-wide context: The samples span acute and convalescent COVID-19 from the United States, Italy and Spain. Sources were T cells, B-cell-depleted T cells, or PBMCs; the material itself was cDNA or gDNA.

Per the original data handling: The assay estimated nucleated cells by amplifying reference gene primers. The repertoire was sequenced with immunoSEQ multiplex PCR; TCRdb's copy has only in-frame clones and lacks some. That table gives V, J and clone size, and the DNA gave D and trimming. The sample records about 170,000 clones, approximately 90% being singletons. The clonotype comes from a man in his forties or fifties who had recovered from COVID-19. What was sequenced was peripheral blood.

CDR3 region: CASRTGIVGGELFF. In DNA form, the CDR3 reads TGTGCCAGCAGGACAGGAATAGTGGGCGGGGAGCTGTTTTTT. J is TRBJ2-2 and V is TRBV6-5, with a tentative D call TRBD1 (6 bases). V was cut by 6 bases and J by 7 bases, with 15 bases left in between. The CDR3 totals 14 residues. Germline V gives CDR1 MNHEY, CDR2 SVGAGI.